The clone carrying this TCR beta chain has a handful of counts. Its antigen is still unknown. This specimen belongs to a study of vaccination effects on CD4 cells after COVID-19. ViraFEST used viral peptide pools to expand antigen-specific CD4+ T cells before sequencing. Subsequent to roughly 9 days of culture, CD4+ T cells were isolated. No vaccinee had earlier SARS-CoV-2 infection, and nucleocapsid antibodies were negative. Profiled with immunoSEQ multiplex PCR; TCRdb holds only in-frame clones, not every one. The sample lists tens of thousands of clones; approximately 75% were seen once. The CDR3 extends over 16 amino acids. Trimming at V came to 0 bases and at J to 0 bases, leaving 4 bases not matched to a gene. CDR1 and CDR2 from the germline V gene are SGHRS and YFSETQ. The study's findings and limits: The study got few convalescent patients and did not collect any early post-infection timepoints.

The origin of this receptor is a human donor who received a COVID-19 vaccine. The sample was CD4+ T cells from PBMCs cultured with HCoV-OC43 spike peptides, taken before COVID-19 vaccination. Stated subset: HCoV-OC43 spike overlapping peptide pool stimulation. The chain uses TRBV5-1 and TRBJ1-1; the match to TRBD1 covers 8 bases. Here the CDR3 reads CASSLGPGGVNTEAFF. DNA of the CDR3: TGCGCCAGCAGCTTGGGCCCAGGGGGCGTGAACACTGAAGCTTTCTTT.